This is a list of T cell receptor beta chains from one sample in a study of tumor-infiltrating lymphocytes in localized non-small cell lung cancer. TCRdb's table, derived via immunoSEQ multiplex PCR, lists solely in-frame clones and lacks some. Of 15,000 to 20,000 clones listed, 73% are singletons. Sequenced input: lung tumor tissue. The receptors shown here come from a human donor with non-small cell lung cancer. The CDR3 runs from the conserved cysteine through the conserved F or W. The order of the fields is clone size, J gene, D gene, V gene, CDR3 protein, CDR3 DNA. A D gene is named only where the DNA matches it firmly. Rows give clone size only sometimes, using once, few, many, or a class for an expanded clone.

clone_size: NA; j_call: TRBJ1-4; d_call: NA; v_call: TRBV9; cdr3_aa: CASSVGGTNEKLFF; cdr3_nt: TGTGCCAGCAGCGTTGGAGGGACTAATGAAAAACTGTTTTTT
clone_size: few; j_call: TRBJ1-1; d_call: NA; v_call: TRBV6-5; cdr3_aa: CASILEYEAFF; cdr3_nt: TGTGCCAGCATCCTGGAATATGAAGCTTTCTTT
clone_size: NA; j_call: TRBJ1-2; d_call: NA; v_call: TRBV27; cdr3_aa: CASTHLGYNYGYTF; cdr3_nt: TGTGCCAGCACCCACCTTGGTTATAACTATGGCTACACCTTC
clone_size: once; j_call: TRBJ2-2; d_call: NA; v_call: TRBV5-1; cdr3_aa: CASRGLPETGELFF; cdr3_nt: TGCGCCTCCAGGGGACTCCCTGAAACCGGGGAGCTGTTTTTT
clone_size: NA; j_call: TRBJ2-3; d_call: TRBD2; v_call: TRBV5-6; cdr3_aa: CASSSSGGQYF; cdr3_nt: TGTGCCAGCAGCTCTAGCGGGGGCCAGTATTTT
clone_size: NA; j_call: TRBJ2-2; d_call: NA; v_call: TRBV5-1; cdr3_aa: CASRAGRRDSTGELFF; cdr3_nt: TGCGCCAGCAGGGCCGGAAGGAGGGATAGCACCGGGGAGCTGTTTTTT
clone_size: medium-sized; j_call: TRBJ1-1; d_call: TRBD1; v_call: TRBV7-9; cdr3_aa: CASSNRDSLMNTEAFF; cdr3_nt: TGTGCCAGCAGCAATCGGGACAGTCTAATGAACACTGAAGCTTTCTTT
clone_size: once; j_call: TRBJ1-1; d_call: NA; v_call: TRBV19; cdr3_aa: CASRDVRNTEAFF; cdr3_nt: TGTGCCAGCCGGGATGTGAGGAACACTGAAGCTTTCTTT
clone_size: NA; j_call: TRBJ2-7; d_call: TRBD1; v_call: TRBV5-1; cdr3_aa: CASSGEGQGREQYF; cdr3_nt: TGCGCCAGCAGCGGAGAAGGACAGGGTCGGGAGCAGTACTTC
clone_size: NA; j_call: TRBJ1-2; d_call: NA; v_call: TRBV5-5; cdr3_aa: CASSPRQDYGYTF; cdr3_nt: TGTGCCAGCAGCCCCCGACAGGACTATGGCTACACCTTC
clone_size: once; j_call: TRBJ2-7; d_call: NA; v_call: TRBV5-1; cdr3_aa: CASSLGAVTTEQYF; cdr3_nt: TGCGCCAGCAGCTTGGGTGCTGTGACTACGGAGCAGTACTTC
clone_size: NA; j_call: TRBJ1-2; d_call: TRBD1; v_call: TRBV7-9; cdr3_aa: CASNELVNRGGYGYTF; cdr3_nt: TGTGCCAGTAACGAATTAGTCAACAGGGGAGGGTATGGCTACACCTTC
clone_size: NA; j_call: TRBJ2-2; d_call: TRBD2; v_call: TRBV15; cdr3_aa: CATSRDSGAPNTGELFF; cdr3_nt: TGTGCCACCAGCAGAGATAGCGGGGCACCGAACACCGGGGAGCTGTTTTTT
clone_size: NA; j_call: TRBJ2-3; d_call: NA; v_call: TRBV5-1; cdr3_aa: CASSPGALTTDTQYF; cdr3_nt: TGCGCCAGCAGTCCAGGAGCGTTAACTACAGATACGCAGTATTTT
clone_size: NA; j_call: TRBJ2-7; d_call: NA; v_call: TRBV30; cdr3_aa: CAWSVGAVPEQYF; cdr3_nt: TGTGCCTGGAGTGTAGGGGCAGTTCCCGAGCAGTACTTC
clone_size: NA; j_call: TRBJ2-5; d_call: NA; v_call: TRBV5-1; cdr3_aa: CASSLRGRNAMAETQYF; cdr3_nt: TGCGCCAGCAGCTTGCGGGGACGCAACGCGATGGCGGAGACCCAGTACTTC
clone_size: NA; j_call: TRBJ1-1; d_call: NA; v_call: TRBV7-3; cdr3_aa: CASSFSPGTEAFF; cdr3_nt: TGTGCCAGCAGCTTCAGCCCGGGCACTGAAGCTTTCTTT
clone_size: NA; j_call: TRBJ2-2; d_call: TRBD1; v_call: TRBV29-1; cdr3_aa: CSVLQGTGELFF; cdr3_nt: TGCAGCGTGTTACAGGGGACCGGGGAGCTGTTTTTT
clone_size: NA; j_call: TRBJ1-5; d_call: NA; v_call: TRBV19; cdr3_aa: CASSVGGDGNQPQHF; cdr3_nt: TGTGCCAGTAGTGTGGGGGGGGACGGCAATCAGCCCCAGCATTTT
clone_size: NA; j_call: TRBJ1-6; d_call: TRBD1; v_call: TRBV4-1; cdr3_aa: CASSQDTDRGSYNSPLHF; cdr3_nt: TGCGCCAGCAGCCAAGATACCGACAGGGGGAGTTATAATTCACCCCTCCACTTT
clone_size: NA; j_call: TRBJ2-3; d_call: NA; v_call: TRBV27; cdr3_aa: CASSFRGSTDTQYF; cdr3_nt: TGTGCCAGCAGTTTCCGGGGAAGCACAGATACGCAGTATTTT
clone_size: NA; j_call: TRBJ1-1; d_call: TRBD1; v_call: TRBV28; cdr3_aa: CASSFPEGAKSEAFF; cdr3_nt: TGTGCCAGCAGTTTTCCAGAGGGGGCTAAGTCTGAAGCTTTCTTT
clone_size: NA; j_call: TRBJ2-6; d_call: NA; v_call: TRBV7-2; cdr3_aa: CASSLYTGANVLTF; cdr3_nt: TGTGCCAGCAGCTTATATACTGGGGCCAACGTCCTGACTTTC
clone_size: few; j_call: TRBJ2-7; d_call: NA; v_call: TRBV7-9; cdr3_aa: CASSLTGDEQYF; cdr3_nt: TGTGCCAGCAGCTTAACAGGAGACGAGCAGTACTTC
clone_size: NA; j_call: TRBJ1-1; d_call: TRBD1; v_call: TRBV5-1; cdr3_aa: CASSLDRGRSKNTEAFF; cdr3_nt: TGCGCCAGCAGCTTGGACAGGGGCAGGAGTAAGAACACTGAAGCTTTCTTT
clone_size: NA; j_call: TRBJ2-7; d_call: NA; v_call: TRBV19; cdr3_aa: CASSRNSLSGEQYF; cdr3_nt: TGTGCCAGCAGCAGAAACAGCCTGTCGGGGGAGCAGTACTTC
clone_size: NA; j_call: TRBJ2-3; d_call: TRBD1; v_call: TRBV6-1; cdr3_aa: CASSSGQGHTDTQYF; cdr3_nt: TGTGCCAGCAGTTCAGGACAGGGTCACACAGATACGCAGTATTTT
clone_size: NA; j_call: TRBJ2-1; d_call: TRBD1; v_call: TRBV7-3; cdr3_aa: CASSEGAGPYNEQFF; cdr3_nt: TGTGCCAGCAGCGAGGGGGCAGGCCCCTACAATGAGCAGTTCTTC
clone_size: NA; j_call: TRBJ1-5; d_call: TRBD1; v_call: TRBV6-5; cdr3_aa: CASSLGQASNQPQHF; cdr3_nt: TGTGCCAGCAGCCTGGGACAGGCGAGTAATCAGCCCCAGCATTTT
clone_size: NA; j_call: TRBJ2-5; d_call: TRBD1; v_call: TRBV7-9; cdr3_aa: CASSFGTGIGGRETQYF; cdr3_nt: TGTGCCAGCAGCTTCGGGACAGGCATTGGAGGGCGTGAGACCCAGTACTTC
clone_size: NA; j_call: TRBJ2-3; d_call: NA; v_call: TRBV15; cdr3_aa: CATSTPRTDDTQYF; cdr3_nt: TGTGCCACCAGCACCCCTCGGACGGATGATACGCAGTATTTT
clone_size: NA; j_call: TRBJ1-1; d_call: NA; v_call: TRBV7-9; cdr3_aa: CASSLAPLTREGEAFF; cdr3_nt: TGTGCCAGCAGCTTAGCACCTTTGACACGGGAGGGCGAAGCTTTCTTT
clone_size: NA; j_call: TRBJ2-7; d_call: TRBD1; v_call: TRBV7-9; cdr3_aa: CASSSNQGTGAYEQYF; cdr3_nt: TGTGCCAGCAGCTCGAACCAGGGGACAGGGGCCTACGAGCAGTACTTC
clone_size: NA; j_call: TRBJ2-5; d_call: NA; v_call: TRBV7-2; cdr3_aa: CASSLAYQETQYF; cdr3_nt: TGTGCCAGCAGCTTGGCTTACCAAGAGACCCAGTACTTC
clone_size: NA; j_call: TRBJ2-1; d_call: TRBD2; v_call: TRBV5-1; cdr3_aa: CASSLFLAGHQSSYNEQFF; cdr3_nt: TGCGCCAGCAGCTTGTTCCTAGCGGGACACCAGAGCTCCTACAATGAGCAGTTCTTC
clone_size: NA; j_call: TRBJ1-1; d_call: NA; v_call: TRBV15; cdr3_aa: CATSRTGSVDTEAFF; cdr3_nt: TGTGCCACCAGCAGAACAGGGTCAGTGGACACTGAAGCTTTCTTT
clone_size: NA; j_call: TRBJ2-1; d_call: TRBD1; v_call: TRBV2; cdr3_aa: CASRQGAGNEQFF; cdr3_nt: TGTGCCAGCAGGCAGGGGGCGGGCAATGAGCAGTTCTTC
clone_size: NA; j_call: TRBJ1-5; d_call: NA; v_call: TRBV2; cdr3_aa: CASGVRTGTQNQPQHF; cdr3_nt: TGTGCCAGCGGTGTAAGAACCGGGACACAAAATCAGCCCCAGCATTTT
clone_size: NA; j_call: TRBJ2-3; d_call: NA; v_call: TRBV18; cdr3_aa: CASSLEDTQYF; cdr3_nt: TGTGCCAGCTCGCTAGAAGATACGCAGTATTTT
clone_size: NA; j_call: TRBJ2-7; d_call: NA; v_call: TRBV28; cdr3_aa: CASSGSQRRSYEQYF; cdr3_nt: TGTGCCAGCAGTGGCTCCCAGCGTAGGTCCTACGAGCAGTACTTC